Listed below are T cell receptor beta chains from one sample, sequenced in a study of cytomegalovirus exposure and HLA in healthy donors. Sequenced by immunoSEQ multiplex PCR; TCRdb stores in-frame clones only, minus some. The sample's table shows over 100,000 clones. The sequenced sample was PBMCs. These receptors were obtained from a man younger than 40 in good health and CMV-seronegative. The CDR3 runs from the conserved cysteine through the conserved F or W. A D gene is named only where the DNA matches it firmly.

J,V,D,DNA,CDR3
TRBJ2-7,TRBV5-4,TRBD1,TGTGCCAGCAGCTTGGGGGGACAGGGGGGTTTCTACGAGCAGTACTTC,CASSLGGQGGFYEQYF
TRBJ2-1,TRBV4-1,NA,TGCGCCAGCAGCGCGGAGGAGAACTCCTACAATGAGCAGTTCTTC,CASSAEENSYNEQFF
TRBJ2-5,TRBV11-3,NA,TGTGCCAGCTCCAGGGGGGCAGAGACCCAGTACTTC,CASSRGAETQYF
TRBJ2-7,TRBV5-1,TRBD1,TGCGCCAGCAGCCCGGGGCCGGGACAGGGTAACCACGAGCAGTACTTC,CASSPGPGQGNHEQYF
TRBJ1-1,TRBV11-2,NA,TGTGCCAGCAGCCTCGTGGGCGGGGAAGCTTTCTTT,CASSLVGGEAFF
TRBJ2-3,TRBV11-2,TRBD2,TGTGCCAGCAGCTTCCGACTAGCGGGGGGCACAGATACGCAGTATTTT,CASSFRLAGGTDTQYF
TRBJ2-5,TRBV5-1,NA,TGCGCCAGCAGCTTGGGGGACAATTATTGGTTAGGAGAGACCCAGTACTTC,CASSLGDNYWLGETQYF
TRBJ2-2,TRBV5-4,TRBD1,TGTGCCAGCAGCTTGAGGGGACAGGGTGATCCCGGGGAGCTGTTTTTT,CASSLRGQGDPGELFF
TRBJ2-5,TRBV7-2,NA,TGTGCCAGCAGCTTTTCTCTTTCTCTAGAGACCCAGTACTTC,CASSFSLSLETQYF
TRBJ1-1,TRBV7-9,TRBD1,TGTGCCAGCAGCCCATGGACAGGGAGCACTGAAGCTTTCTTT,CASSPWTGSTEAFF
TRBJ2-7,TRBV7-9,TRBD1,TGTGCCAGCAGCTCGACAGGGGGCGCCTACGAGCAGTACTTC,CASSSTGGAYEQYF
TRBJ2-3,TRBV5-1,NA,TGCGCCAGCAGCTTGGACAGCCGCACAGATACGCAGTATTTT,CASSLDSRTDTQYF
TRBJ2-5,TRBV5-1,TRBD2,TGCGCCAGCAGCTTGGCTAGCGGGAGGGAGACCCAGTACTTC,CASSLASGRETQYF
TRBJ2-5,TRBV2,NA,TGTGCCAGCAGTGGAGCTAGCGATCAAGAGACCCAGTACTTC,CASSGASDQETQYF
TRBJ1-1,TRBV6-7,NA,TGTGCCAGCAGTTTTAAGAACACTGAAGCTTTCTTT,CASSFKNTEAFF
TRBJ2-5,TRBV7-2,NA,TGTGCCAGCAGCTCGGGGAGGGGGGGCCGGAAGACCCAGTACTTC,CASSSGRGGRKTQYF
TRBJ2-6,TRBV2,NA,TGTGCCAGCGGAAGGGGCTCCGGGGCCAACGTCCTGACTTTC,CASGRGSGANVLTF
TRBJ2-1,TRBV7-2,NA,TGTGCCAGCAGCGGATGGGAGGAGCAGTTCTTC,CASSGWEEQFF
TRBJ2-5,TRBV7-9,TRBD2,TGTGCCAGCAGCTTTACCTCCGGGACTAAAGAGACCCAGTACTTC,CASSFTSGTKETQYF
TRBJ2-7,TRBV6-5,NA,TGTGCCAGCAGTTACTCGGCAGGGGAAGAGGTTGACGAGCAGTACTTC,CASSYSAGEEVDEQYF